This T cell receptor beta chain emerged from a study of blood T cell repertoires in COVID-19. V lost 5 bases and J 14 bases, leaving 28 bases between the germline ends. The CDR3 covers 15 residues. Germline V gives CDR1 SQVTM, CDR2 ANQGSEA. Clones were sequenced by immunoSEQ multiplex PCR, and TCRdb holds only the in-frame ones, with some missing. Of about 170,000 clones in the sample, approximately 90% were seen once. The V and J genes are TRBV29-1 and TRBJ2-1; the D gene is possibly TRBD2 (6 bases). The sequence derives from a young man with COVID-19, enrolled during active disease. Sequenced input: peripheral blood. The CDR3 reads CSVLYVGLASDREFF. CDR3 coding DNA: TGCAGCGTTTTATACGTGGGGCTAGCGTCCGATAGAGAGTTCTTC.